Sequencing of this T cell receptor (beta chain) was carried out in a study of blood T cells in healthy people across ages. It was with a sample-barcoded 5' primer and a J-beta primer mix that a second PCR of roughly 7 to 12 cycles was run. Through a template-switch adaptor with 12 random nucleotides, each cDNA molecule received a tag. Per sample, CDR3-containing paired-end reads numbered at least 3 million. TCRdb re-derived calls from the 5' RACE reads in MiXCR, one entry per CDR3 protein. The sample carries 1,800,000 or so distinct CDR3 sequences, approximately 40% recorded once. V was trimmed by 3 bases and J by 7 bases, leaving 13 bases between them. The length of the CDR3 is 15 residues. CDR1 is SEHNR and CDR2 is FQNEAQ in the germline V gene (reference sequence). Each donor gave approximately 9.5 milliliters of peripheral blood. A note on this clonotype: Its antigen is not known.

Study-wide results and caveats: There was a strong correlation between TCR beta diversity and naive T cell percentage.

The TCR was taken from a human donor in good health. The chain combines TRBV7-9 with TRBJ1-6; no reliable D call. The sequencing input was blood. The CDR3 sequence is CASSLGGSGNSPLHF. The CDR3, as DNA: TGTGCCAGCAGCTTGGGAGGGTCTGGAAATTCACCCCTCCACTTT.